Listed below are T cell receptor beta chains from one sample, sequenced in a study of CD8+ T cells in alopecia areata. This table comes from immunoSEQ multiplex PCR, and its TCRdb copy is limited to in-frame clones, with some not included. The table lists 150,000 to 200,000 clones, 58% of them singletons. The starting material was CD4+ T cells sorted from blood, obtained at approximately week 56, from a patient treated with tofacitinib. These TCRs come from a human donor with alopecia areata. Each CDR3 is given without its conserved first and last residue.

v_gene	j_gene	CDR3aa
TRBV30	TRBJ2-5	ASEGQAKETQY
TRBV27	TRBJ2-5	ASSLSGGETQY
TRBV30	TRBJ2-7	AWGLYEQY
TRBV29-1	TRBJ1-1	SVEGRQNTEAF
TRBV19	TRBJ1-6	ASSIEGANSPLH
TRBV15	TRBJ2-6	ATSRGVLNTGANVLT
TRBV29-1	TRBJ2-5	SGSQGGQETQY
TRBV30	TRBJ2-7	ACPGQGREQY
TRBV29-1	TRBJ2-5	SATGLYRETQY
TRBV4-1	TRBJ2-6	ASSQGSSGANVLT
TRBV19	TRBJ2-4	ASSLPGTVKNIQY
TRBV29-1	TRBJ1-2	SVERDYGYT
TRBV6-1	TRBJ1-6	ASSEALGQNYNSPLH
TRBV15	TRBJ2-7	ATSRERGTNPSYEQY
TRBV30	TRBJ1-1	AWSVYGRGNTEAF
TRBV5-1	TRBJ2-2	ASSLVGTSNTGELF
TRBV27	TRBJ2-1	ASSLWVGTGINEQF
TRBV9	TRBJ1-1	ASSARIKGNTEAF
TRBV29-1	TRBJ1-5	SGRRDRDGNQPQH
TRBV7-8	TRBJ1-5	ASSLGLENNQPQH
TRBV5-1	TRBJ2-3	ASRLDTTDTQY
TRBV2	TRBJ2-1	ASTLRSYNEQF
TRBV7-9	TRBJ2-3	ASSKRRDRVTDTQY
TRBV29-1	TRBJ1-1	SVGQGGTEAF
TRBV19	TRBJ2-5	ASSISRRQETQY
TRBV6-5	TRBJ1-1	ASSRTQNTEAF
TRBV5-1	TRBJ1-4	ASSRGEGEKLF
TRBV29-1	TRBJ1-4	SAAPGATNEKLF
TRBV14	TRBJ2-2	ASSQDWNTGELF
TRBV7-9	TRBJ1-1	ASSLVRQTEAF
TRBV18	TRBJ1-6	ASSLGHDNSPLH
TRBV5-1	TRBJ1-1	ASSIRQGRGTEAF
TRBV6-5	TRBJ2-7	ASSRRAPTYEQY
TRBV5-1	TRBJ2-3	ASSLLASRGTDTQY
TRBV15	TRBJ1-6	ATSRDPRNSPLH
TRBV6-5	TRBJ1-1	ASSYSTWRDTEAF
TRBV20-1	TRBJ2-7	SARETYEQY
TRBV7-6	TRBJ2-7	ASSPTRGAYEQY
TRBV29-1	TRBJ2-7	SIRDGPDEQY
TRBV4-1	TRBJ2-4	ASSQEGPSQNIQY
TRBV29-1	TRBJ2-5	SVLEETQY
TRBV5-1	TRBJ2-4	ASSSTSGGARINIQY
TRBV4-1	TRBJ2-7	ASSQVAGVEQY
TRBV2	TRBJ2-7	ASSAYEQY
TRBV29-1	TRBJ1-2	SAETGHGYT
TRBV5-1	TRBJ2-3	ASSLGEGADTQY
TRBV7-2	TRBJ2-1	ASSQSTGPPF
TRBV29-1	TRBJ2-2	SAEGGRTGELF
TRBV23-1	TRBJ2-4	ASSQSAVGDIQY
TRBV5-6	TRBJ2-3	ASSLEPLRRDTQY
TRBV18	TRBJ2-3	ASSPLKRGGADTQY
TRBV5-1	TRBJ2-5	ASSLGSGQETQY
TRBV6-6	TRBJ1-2	ASSSLRANYGYT
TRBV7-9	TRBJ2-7	ASSKAATYEQY
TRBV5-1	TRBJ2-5	ASSTRGDQETQY
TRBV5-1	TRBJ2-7	ASSLLAGGQYEQY
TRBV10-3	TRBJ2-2	AIRPGTGPTGELF
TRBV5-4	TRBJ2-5	ASRRRLAANQETQY
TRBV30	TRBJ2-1	AWSVMSGGVNEQF
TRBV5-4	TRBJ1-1	ASSSQTGANTEAF